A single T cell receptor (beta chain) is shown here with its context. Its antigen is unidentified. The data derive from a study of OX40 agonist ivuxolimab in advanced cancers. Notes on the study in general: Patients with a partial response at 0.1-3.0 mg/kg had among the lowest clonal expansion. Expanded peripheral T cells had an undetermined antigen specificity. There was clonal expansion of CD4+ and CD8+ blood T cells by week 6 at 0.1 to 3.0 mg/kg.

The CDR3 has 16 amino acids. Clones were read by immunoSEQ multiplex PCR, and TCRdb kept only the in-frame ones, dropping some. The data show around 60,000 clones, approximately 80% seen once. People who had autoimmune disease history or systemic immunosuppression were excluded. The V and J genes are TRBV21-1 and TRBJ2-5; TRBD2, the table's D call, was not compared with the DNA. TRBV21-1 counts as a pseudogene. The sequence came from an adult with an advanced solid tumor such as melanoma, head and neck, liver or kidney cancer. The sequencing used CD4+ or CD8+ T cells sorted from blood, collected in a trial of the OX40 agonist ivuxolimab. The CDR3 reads CASSNQREKFTETQYF. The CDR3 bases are TGTGCCAGCAGCAACCAGCGGGAGAAATTCACGGAGACCCAGTACTTC.